Listed below are T cell receptor beta chains from one sample, sequenced in a study of cytomegalovirus exposure and HLA in healthy donors. Using immunoSEQ multiplex PCR, the repertoire was profiled, and TCRdb retains in-frame clones only, with some absent. Seen here are roughly 80,000 clones, more than 50% observed once, and the top ten hold roughly 4.4%. The sequencing sample was made of PBMCs. All receptors come from a male donor in good health and CMV-seropositive. Each CDR3 is given with its conserved first and last residue. A D gene is named only where the DNA matches it firmly. Clone sizes are given selectively: once, few, many, or a class where the clone is expanded.

size	V	D	J	CDR3	DNA
.	TRBV2	.	TRBJ2-7	CASSFLGANYEQYF	TGTGCCAGCAGTTTTTTGGGAGCCAACTACGAGCAGTACTTC
.	TRBV7-3	.	TRBJ2-3	CASSLELAADTQYF	TGTGCCAGCAGCTTAGAGCTAGCAGCAGATACGCAGTATTTT
.	TRBV19	TRBD1	TRBJ1-1	CASSIVATGGKVTEAFF	TGTGCCAGTAGTATAGTAGCGACAGGGGGGAAGGTCACTGAAGCTTTCTTT
.	TRBV5-1	TRBD1	TRBJ1-4	CASSLQGQGNEKLFF	TGCGCCAGCAGCTTGCAGGGACAGGGAAATGAAAAACTGTTTTTT
.	TRBV5-1	.	TRBJ2-2	CASSLTVNTGELFF	TGCGCCAGCAGCTTGACAGTGAACACCGGGGAGCTGTTTTTT
.	TRBV30	.	TRBJ2-7	CAWSGGIYEQYF	TGTGCCTGGAGTGGCGGGATCTACGAGCAGTACTTC
.	TRBV30	.	TRBJ1-2	CAWSFEQSYGYTF	TGTGCCTGGAGTTTCGAACAGTCCTATGGCTACACCTTC
.	TRBV10-3	.	TRBJ1-1	CASRRGMNTEAFF	TGTGCCTCACGTCGGGGTATGAACACTGAAGCTTTCTTT
once	TRBV28	.	TRBJ1-1	CASSLGGTPREAFF	TGTGCCAGCAGTTTAGGAGGGACCCCCAGGGAAGCTTTCTTT
.	TRBV19	TRBD1	TRBJ1-6	CASSREPGQGSSPLHF	TGTGCCAGTAGTCGAGAACCGGGACAGGGGAGTTCACCCCTCCACTTT
few	TRBV9	TRBD1	TRBJ1-2	CASSVVQGGIYTF	TGTGCCAGCAGCGTAGTACAGGGGGGTATCTACACCTTC
.	TRBV29-1	.	TRBJ2-5	CSVATREETQYF	TGCAGCGTTGCGACTAGAGAGGAGACCCAGTACTTC
.	TRBV7-9	.	TRBJ2-3	CASSPQGLAADTQYF	TGTGCCAGCAGCCCTCAGGGGCTAGCTGCAGATACGCAGTATTTT
.	TRBV30	TRBD1	TRBJ2-5	CAWQRTGLQETQYF	TGTGCCTGGCAACGGACAGGGCTACAAGAGACCCAGTACTTC
few	TRBV9	.	TRBJ2-5	CASSVGGAPGETQYF	TGTGCCAGCAGCGTTGGGGGGGCGCCCGGAGAGACCCAGTACTTC